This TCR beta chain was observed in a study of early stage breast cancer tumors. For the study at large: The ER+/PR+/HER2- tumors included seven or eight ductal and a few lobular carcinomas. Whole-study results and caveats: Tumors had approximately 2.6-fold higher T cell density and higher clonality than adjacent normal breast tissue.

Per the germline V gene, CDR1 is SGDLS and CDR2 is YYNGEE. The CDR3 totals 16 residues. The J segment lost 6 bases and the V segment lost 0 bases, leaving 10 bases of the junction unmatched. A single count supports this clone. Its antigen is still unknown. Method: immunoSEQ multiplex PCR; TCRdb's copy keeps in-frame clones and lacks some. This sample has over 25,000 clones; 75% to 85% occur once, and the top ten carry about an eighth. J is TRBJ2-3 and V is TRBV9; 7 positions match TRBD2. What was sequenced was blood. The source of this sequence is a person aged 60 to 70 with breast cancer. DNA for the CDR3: TGTGCCAGCAGCGTAGTCGGCGGGAGTAGGGTTGATACGCAGTATTTT. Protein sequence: CASSVVGGSRVDTQYF.